A single sample gave rise to the 5 T cell receptor beta chains below, sequenced in a study of blood T cell repertoires in COVID-19. Clones were read by immunoSEQ multiplex PCR, and TCRdb kept only the in-frame ones, dropping some. Found here are roughly 230,000 clones, 85% of them singletons; the top ten hold roughly 5%. The sequencing sample was made of peripheral blood. The receptors were gathered from a man aged 50 or older with COVID-19, enrolled during active disease.

The table lists this clone with a count of one. The chain recombines TRBV24-1 with TRBJ1-1; 7 bases match TRBD1. There are 16 residues in the CDR3. From germline, CDR1 is KGHDR and CDR2 SFDVKD. V lost 4 bases, J lost 0 bases, and 7 bases stayed unmatched. The CDR3 DNA follows: TGTGCCACCAGTGAGACCTCGGGACAGCTGAACACTGAAGCTTTCTTT. Its translation is CATSETSGQLNTEAFF.

The chain carries TRBV4-2 and TRBJ2-5; 11 bases line up with TRBD2. Per germline, CDR1 LGHNA and CDR2 YNFKEQ. The CDR3 sequence is 18 residues long. The V gene end was trimmed by 0 bases and the J gene end by 4 bases; junction bases not matched to a gene: 10. The CDR3 DNA reads TGTGCCAGCAGCCAAGATCGGCTAGCGGGGGGCACGGGAGAGACCCAGTACTTC. The encoded protein is CASSQDRLAGGTGETQYF.

The gene calls are TRBV3-1 (or the pseudogene TRBV3-2) and TRBJ1-2; the match to TRBD1 covers 9 bases. This CDR3 has 14 residues. J gave up 2 bases and V 4 bases, and 2 bases lay outside the gene matches. Germline assignment: CDR1 LGHDT and CDR2 YNNKEL (reference sequence). The CDR3 region has the DNA TGTGCCAGCAGCCGCGGGACAGGGAACTATGGCTACACCTTC. Its translation: CASSRGTGNYGYTF.

This chain links TRBV3-1 (or the pseudogene TRBV3-2) with TRBJ2-3, with TRBD2 identical over 10 bases. The CDR3 is made up of 16 amino acids. V shed 3 bases and J 2 bases; nucleotides not matched to a gene: 5. CDR1 LGHDT and CDR2 YNNKEL come from the germline V gene (reference sequence). The CDR3 reads CASSHRTSGITDTQYF. CDR3 bases: TGTGCCAGCAGCCACCGGACTAGCGGCATCACAGATACGCAGTATTTT.

The chain combines TRBV5-4 with TRBJ1-3, with D possibly TRBD1 on 6 matching bases. The V end lost 0 bases, the J end lost 3 bases, and 10 bases lay between the germline ends. Germline V gene sequence: CDR1 SGHNT, CDR2 YYREEE (reference sequence). The CDR3 loop spans 15 amino acids. The CDR3, as DNA: TGTGCCAGCAGCTTGGCTACAGGGTATGGAAACACCATATATTTT. Protein product: CASSLATGYGNTIYF.